What follows are 15 T cell receptor beta chains derived from one specimen sequenced in a study of shared clonotypes between healthy human individuals. Measured with immunoSEQ multiplex PCR; TCRdb has only the in-frame clones, and not every one. The data contain 2 million to 2.5 million clones, 85% to 95% of them singletons. The sequenced sample consisted of naive CD4+ T cells sorted from blood. Subset of the sample: CD45RA+ positively selected. All receptors come from a young man in good health.

The chain carries TRBV20-1 and TRBJ2-7, with 7 nucleotides matching TRBD1. The trim removed 5 bases at V and 5 bases at J, leaving 0 bases unmatched. The germline V gene encodes CDR1 DFQATT and CDR2 SNEGSKA (reference sequence). The CDR3 covers 10 residues. The CDR3 nucleotides read TGCAGTGCTCAGGGGGACGAGCAGTACTTC. This sequence encodes CSAQGDEQYF.

V and J are TRBV25-1 and TRBJ2-3, with D perhaps TRBD1 (5 bases). The CDR3 totals 16 residues. The germline V gene encodes CDR1 MGHDK and CDR2 SYGVNS. Trimming pared 4 bases from V and 1 base from J, leaving 15 bases between. In DNA form, the CDR3 reads TGTGCCAGCAGTGCTCGGCCAGGGCGAGGCACAGATACGCAGTATTTT. This encodes CASSARPGRGTDTQYF.

The rearrangement links TRBV7-2 to TRBJ2-1, with unresolved D. The CDR3 covers 12 residues. Trimming shortened V by 3 bases and J by 9 bases, and 9 bases separated the two germline ends. Per germline, CDR1 SGHTA and CDR2 FQGNSA. DNA for the CDR3: TGTGCCAGCAGCTTCTTAACCCGTGAGCAGTTCTTC. Translation gives CASSFLTREQFF.

This clone appeared once. This may stem from a read error, because a much larger clone lies one nucleotide away. The identical CDR3 is also encoded by other nucleotide sequences in the sample. The chain has TRBV30 and TRBJ1-5; 10 nucleotides agree with TRBD1. CDR1 and CDR2 from the germline V gene are GTSNPN and SVGIG (reference sequence). The CDR3 covers 16 residues. The CDR3 reads CALPGQGIASNQPQHF. CDR3 bases: TGTGCCTTACCGGGACAGGGGATTGCAAGCAATCAGCCCCAGCACTTT.

This chain's CDR3 is CASSLMGAGADTQYF. For the CDR3, the DNA is TGTGCCAGCAGTTTAATGGGGGCAGGGGCAGATACGCAGTATTTT. This chain links TRBV27 with TRBJ2-3; tentative D call: TRBD1 (6 bases). Germline CDR1 and CDR2: MNHEY and SMNVEV (reference sequence). The germline V and J ends were trimmed by 2 bases and 4 bases, with 13 bases remaining between them. The CDR3 sequence is 15 residues long.

The J gene is TRBJ2-2, the V gene TRBV30; TRBD1 might be the D (5 bases). Per the germline V gene, CDR1 is GTSNPN and CDR2 is SVGIG (reference sequence). Trimming left V 0 bases short and J 7 bases short, with 12 bases between. There are 14 residues in the CDR3. The CDR3: CAWSVSREGGELFF. The CDR3 bases are TGTGCCTGGAGTGTAAGCAGGGAAGGCGGGGAGCTGTTTTTT.

This chain connects TRBV28 to TRBJ2-1; 9 bases line up with TRBD2. This CDR3 has 15 residues. From germline, CDR1 is MDHEN and CDR2 SYDVKM. The V gene end was trimmed by 3 bases and the J gene end by 5 bases; junction bases not matched to a gene: 5. The CDR3 sequence: CASSFFLAGNNEQFF. DNA for the CDR3: TGTGCCAGCAGTTTCTTCCTAGCGGGGAACAATGAGCAGTTCTTC.

This clone was seen once. The chain carries TRBV7-2 and TRBJ2-5; weak D call: TRBD2 (6 bases). This CDR3 has 14 amino acids. V lost 5 bases and J 5 bases, leaving 15 bases between the germline ends. CDR1 is SGHTA, CDR2 FQGNSA, per germline. The CDR3 DNA is TGTGCCAGCAGCCATAGCGGAGGTGTGGAGACCCAGTACTTC. This encodes CASSHSGGVETQYF.

The chain carries TRBV5-6 and TRBJ1-2; a weak D match, TRBD1 (6 bases). The CDR3 consists of 14 residues. The ends were cut back, 2 bases at V and 8 bases at J, with 16 bases in the middle. Germline CDR1 SGHDT, CDR2 YYEEEE. CDR3 region: CASSLVTGMSGYTF. Here the CDR3 DNA reads TGTGCCAGCAGCTTAGTAACAGGGATGTCCGGCTACACCTTC.

V gene TRBV5-1 combines with J gene TRBJ1-3, with 7 nucleotides matching TRBD1. From germline, CDR1 is SGHRS and CDR2 YFSETQ. The CDR3 is made up of 15 amino acids. V was clipped by 0 bases and J by 4 bases; unmatched bases: 4. CDR3 protein: CASSLGPGQGNTIYF. The CDR3 nucleotides are TGCGCCAGCAGCTTGGGTCCGGGACAGGGAAACACCATATATTTT.

The gene calls are TRBV14 and TRBJ2-3; D uncertain. The germline CDR1 and CDR2 sequences are SGHDN and FVKESK. The CDR3 length is 16 residues. V was clipped by 3 bases and J by 0 bases, with 13 bases between them. The CDR3 loop reads CASSQRVKSSTDTQYF. The CDR3 nucleotides read TGTGCCAGCAGCCAGCGCGTAAAGTCTAGCACAGATACGCAGTATTTT.

The V call is TRBV2, the J call TRBJ1-1; D unresolved. The CDR3 sequence is 11 residues long. Germline CDR1 is SNHLY and CDR2 is FYNNEI. The V end was cut by 3 bases, the J end by 7 bases, with 6 bases between. CDR3 nucleotides: TGTGCCAGCAGTGAGAGGATTGAAGCTTTCTTT. As protein: CASSERIEAFF.

This clone was found once. The V gene is TRBV7-2, the J gene TRBJ2-2, with D perhaps matching TRBD1 (6 bases). This CDR3 region has 16 residues. V was clipped by 5 bases and J by 4 bases, with 17 bases between them. Germline V gives CDR1 SGHTA, CDR2 FQGNSA. The CDR3 DNA reads TGTGCCAGCAGCCGTAGTATAAGACAGGTCACCGGGGAGCTGTTTTTT. Translation: CASSRSIRQVTGELFF.

The V call is TRBV2, the J call TRBJ2-5; TRBD2 matches 10 bases. The CDR3 runs to 15 residues. The J segment lost 2 bases and the V segment lost 7 bases, leaving 7 bases of the junction unmatched. The germline V gene encodes CDR1 SNHLY and CDR2 FYNNEI. CDR3 protein: CASITSGTHQETQYF. The DNA for the CDR3 is TGTGCCAGCATTACTAGCGGGACCCATCAAGAGACCCAGTACTTC.

The chain couples TRBV6-5 to TRBJ1-2; 8 nucleotides agree with TRBD1. There are 14 residues in the CDR3. Germline values: CDR1 MNHEY, CDR2 SVGAGI. V dropped 2 bases and J dropped 8; count of bases not matched to a gene: 7. CDR3 amino acids: CASSYIGQGEGYTF. CDR3 bases: TGTGCCAGCAGTTACATAGGACAGGGAGAAGGCTACACCTTC.